These 24 T cell receptor beta chains share one sample of origin, sequenced in a study of control samples from healthy donors and cancer patients. Method: immunoSEQ multiplex PCR; TCRdb's copy keeps in-frame clones and lacks some. This sample has just over 150,000 clones; approximately 96% occur once, and the top ten carry 8.5%. The sequencing input was blood. All receptors come from a woman in her 40s in good health.

Regarding this clone: Other DNA sequences in this specimen translate into the identical CDR3. The gene calls are TRBV7-8 and TRBJ1-4; D gene ambiguous. The CDR3 runs 15 residues. V lost 1 base and J lost 1, with 7 bases in between. Germline-derived CDR1 and CDR2 are SGHVS and FQNEAQ. The CDR3 here is CASSLGRGTNEKLFF. CDR3 nucleotides: TGTGCCAGCAGCTTAGGGCGGGGAACTAATGAAAAACTGTTTTTT.

The chain employs TRBV6-6 and TRBJ1-5; 7 bases align to TRBD1. Trimming took 5 bases from V and 0 from J; bases not matched to a gene: 7. The CDR3 totals 16 residues. From germline, CDR1 is MNHNY and CDR2 SVGAGI (reference sequence). CDR3 sequence: CASSTAGTVSNQPQHF. The CDR3 DNA follows: TGTGCCAGCAGTACCGCCGGGACAGTTAGCAATCAGCCCCAGCATTTT.

The table lists this clone with a count of one. The chain combines TRBV6-2 or TRBV6-3 with TRBJ1-1; D call uncertain. Germline V lookup: CDR1 MNHEY, CDR2 SVGEGT. The CDR3 covers 12 residues. Trimming took 0 bases from V and 4 from J, leaving 3 bases between them. CDR3 sequence: CASSYSFTEAFF. CDR3 in DNA: TGTGCCAGCAGTTACTCGTTCACTGAAGCTTTCTTT.

On this clone: At one boundary the junction diverges from the germline segment, which might be a read error. This chain connects TRBV7-7 to TRBJ2-2; 9 bases fit TRBD2. Per the germline V gene, CDR1 is SSHAT and CDR2 is FNYEAQ (reference sequence). The CDR3 length is 18 residues. CDR3 in amino acids: CASSLVATSGRNTGELFF. For the CDR3, the DNA is TGTGCTAGCAGCTTAGTGGCGACTAGCGGTAGAAACACCGGGGAGCTGTTTTTT.

The chain has TRBV24-1 and TRBJ2-7; D is possibly TRBD1 (6 bases). CDR3 length equals 14 residues. Trimming cost V 8 bases and J 9 bases, with 22 bases left between them. Germline V lookup: CDR1 KGHDR, CDR2 SFDVKD. The CDR3 nucleotides read TGTGCCACCATCCCGGACAGCCTCCCTCAAGGGCAGTACTTC. Protein: CATIPDSLPQGQYF.

CDR3 loop: CASSGSVGAGGEAFF. The CDR3 bases are TGTGCCAGCTCTGGGAGTGTCGGGGCTGGGGGAGAAGCTTTCTTT. The chain is built from TRBV18 and TRBJ1-1; possibly TRBD1 for D (5 bases). The CDR3 spans 15 residues. V dropped 6 bases and J dropped 8 bases, with 22 bases sitting between them. Germline V gene lookup returns CDR1 KGHSH and CDR2 LQKENI.

The CDR3 coding sequence is TGTGCCAGCAGCTTACCACGACCTCACGATAATGAAAAACTGTTTTTT. Its protein product is CASSLPRPHDNEKLFF. The rearrangement links TRBV11-2 to TRBJ1-4; D is uncertain. Trimming stripped 2 bases from V and 4 bases from J, with 14 bases between. Germline CDR1 and CDR2: SGHAT and FQNNGV. The CDR3 extends over 16 amino acids.

The CDR3 coding sequence is TGTGCCAGCAGCCCCACAATACAAAGACAGGGTAGCTCCTACGAGCAGTACTTC. Translating it yields CASSPTIQRQGSSYEQYF. This sequence joins TRBV13 and TRBJ2-7, with TRBD1 identical over 7 bases. CDR1 PRHDT and CDR2 FYEKMQ come from the germline V gene (reference sequence). V lost 5 bases, J lost 0 bases, and 16 bases stayed unmatched. This CDR3 contains 18 residues.

The genes are TRBV9 and TRBJ2-5; possibly TRBD1 or TRBD2 for D (5 bases each). V was trimmed by 0 bases and J by 4 bases, leaving 13 bases between them. Germline assignment: CDR1 SGDLS and CDR2 YYNGEE. The CDR3 contains 15 residues. The CDR3 region has the DNA TGTGCCAGCAGCGTAGCTGGGGGTTTCGGAGAGACCCAGTACTTC. It yields the protein CASSVAGGFGETQYF.

V gene TRBV12-3 or TRBV12-4 combines with J gene TRBJ1-2, with D unresolved. Trimming left V 6 bases short and J 7 bases short, with 15 bases between. The CDR3 spans 13 residues. CDR3 sequence reads: CASSLYVSVGYTF. The CDR3 bases are TGTGCCAGCAGCCTCTATGTCTCCGTTGGCTACACCTTC.

The gene calls are TRBV9 and TRBJ1-2; 8 nucleotides line up with TRBD1. Trimming took 3 bases from V and 0 from J; bases not matched to a gene: 4. The CDR3 contains 15 residues. Germline CDR1 is SGDLS and CDR2 is YYNGEE. In DNA form, the CDR3 reads TGTGCCAGCAGCGCCCAACAGGGGGCTAACTATGGCTACACCTTC. Amino acid sequence: CASSAQQGANYGYTF.

V is TRBV4-3 and J is TRBJ1-1, with TRBD1 identical over 7 bases. Germline values: CDR1 LGHNA, CDR2 YSLEER. Trimming took 2 bases from V and 1 from J; bases not matched to a gene: 4. This CDR3 region has 15 residues. The CDR3 coding sequence is TGCGCCAGCAGCCAATCGAGGGACAGGAACACTGAAGCTTTCTTT. As protein: CASSQSRDRNTEAFF.

The chain employs TRBV7-2 and TRBJ2-3, with 11 bases fitting TRBD2. V dropped 5 bases and J dropped 2; count of bases not matched to a gene: 9. Germline V gives CDR1 SGHTA, CDR2 FQGNSA. This CDR3 has 17 amino acids. The chain's CDR3 is CASSPRLAGGYTDTQYF. The CDR3 DNA is TGTGCCAGCAGCCCGCGCCTAGCGGGGGGCTACACAGATACGCAGTATTTT.

The chain recombines TRBV5-6 with TRBJ2-4; D not certain. V was shortened by 0 bases and J by 5 bases, with 9 bases between the two germline ends. Germline V gene data show CDR1 as SGHDT and CDR2 as YYEEEE. This CDR3 spans 14 amino acids. CDR3 nucleotides: TGTGCCAGCAGCTTGGGGACCTCGCAAAACATTCAGTACTTC. It encodes CASSLGTSQNIQYF.

This chain links TRBV5-1 with TRBJ2-7; D is possibly TRBD1 (7 bases). Germline-derived CDR1 and CDR2 are SGHRS and YFSETQ. The V end lost 0 bases, the J end lost 2 bases, and 15 bases lay between the germline ends. CDR3 length: 16 amino acids. CDR3 in DNA: TGCGCCAGCAGCTTGGGCCCTACAGGGGAGGCCTACGAGCAGTACTTC. Protein product: CASSLGPTGEAYEQYF.

The chain employs TRBV7-9 and TRBJ1-2; tentative D call: TRBD1 (6 bases). The CDR3 covers 13 residues. V shed 3 bases and J shed 8 bases, with 13 bases lying between them. Germline V lookup: CDR1 SEHNR, CDR2 FQNEAQ (reference sequence). The CDR3, as DNA: TGTGCCAGCAGCTTGGGGACACTGGGGGGCTACACCTTC. Protein: CASSLGTLGGYTF.

J is TRBJ2-7 and V is TRBV12-3 or TRBV12-4; D might be TRBD2 (6 bases). V was shortened by 8 bases and J by 7 bases, with 18 bases between the two germline ends. This CDR3 is built from 13 residues. This CDR3 reads CASGHRDLGEQYF. DNA of the CDR3: TGTGCCAGCGGTCACCGGGACTTGGGGGAGCAGTACTTC.

The chain has TRBV5-6 and TRBJ1-1; 7 positions agree with TRBD1. The CDR3 spans 15 residues. Trimming removed 6 bases from V and 3 bases from J; junction bases left unmatched: 11. In germline, CDR1 is SGHDT, CDR2 YYEEEE. The CDR3 sequence is CASTPSWGQYTEAFF. The CDR3 coding sequence is TGTGCCAGCACCCCTTCGTGGGGACAGTACACTGAAGCTTTCTTT.

The chain links TRBV18 to TRBJ2-4; D gene uncertain. This CDR3 is built from 17 residues. CDR1 KGHSH and CDR2 LQKENI come from the germline V gene. Trimming removed 2 bases at V and 0 bases at J, with 14 bases between. The chain's CDR3 is CASSPGSGELAKNIQYF. The CDR3 coding sequence is TGTGCCAGCTCACCAGGTTCGGGTGAACTAGCCAAAAACATTCAGTACTTC.

The CDR3 here is CASSAYETQYF. The DNA for the CDR3 is TGTGCCAGCAGCGCCTACGAGACCCAGTACTTC. The V and J genes are TRBV7-9 and TRBJ2-5; no firm D call. Looked up from germline, CDR1 is SEHNR and CDR2 is FQNEAQ (reference sequence). V was trimmed by 5 bases and J by 5 bases, leaving 6 bases between them. The CDR3 has 11 residues.

This chain connects TRBV28 to TRBJ1-2, with a tentative D call TRBD1 (5 bases). V was shortened by 4 bases and J by 4 bases, with 10 bases between the two germline ends. CDR3 length: 13 amino acids. The germline gives CDR1 MDHEN, CDR2 SYDVKM. CDR3 bases: TGTGCCAGCAGTTCCGGGACCACCTATGGCTACACCTTC. Translation: CASSSGTTYGYTF.

This clone appeared once. This chain links TRBV7-2 with TRBJ1-5; D unclear. Germline CDR1 and CDR2: SGHTA and FQGNSA. The CDR3 runs to 15 residues. V lost 1 base and J 0 bases, leaving 7 bases between the germline ends. CDR3 region: CASSLGVYSNQPQHF. CDR3 DNA sequence: TGTGCCAGCAGCTTAGGGGTTTATAGCAATCAGCCCCAGCATTTT. The variable domain in full, completed from reference TRBV7-2 and TRBJ1-5, reads GAGVSQSPSNKVTEKGKDVELRCDPISGHTALYWYRQSLGQGLEFLIYFQGNSAPDKSGLPSDRFSAERTGGSVSTLTIQRTQQEDSAVYLCASSLGVYSNQPQHFGDGTRLSIL.

The chain is built from TRBV18 and TRBJ2-5, with a tentative D call TRBD2 (5 bases). Trimming shortened V by 1 base and J by 4 bases, and 10 bases separated the two germline ends. From germline, CDR1 is KGHSH and CDR2 LQKENI. This CDR3 comprises 14 residues. CDR3 bases: TGTGCCAGCTCACCACAGCGGAATCGAGAGACCCAGTACTTC. It encodes CASSPQRNRETQYF.

For this clone: Other DNA sequences of this sample code for an identical CDR3. The rearrangement links TRBV7-9 to TRBJ1-6, with TRBD1 as a possible D gene (6 bases). Germline loops: CDR1 SEHNR, CDR2 FQNEAQ (reference sequence). V was trimmed by 1 base and J by 5 bases, leaving 15 bases between them. This CDR3 is built from 17 residues. DNA of the CDR3: TGTGCCAGCAGCTTAGTGGAGGGGGTGGGGAATAATTCACCCCTCCACTTT. This codes for CASSLVEGVGNNSPLHF.